These 10 T cell receptor beta chains came from one sample sequenced in a study of blood T cell repertoires in COVID-19. This table comes from immunoSEQ multiplex PCR, and its TCRdb copy is limited to in-frame clones, with some not included. Of roughly 150,000 clones listed, approximately 88% are singletons. Specimen: peripheral blood. The origin of the receptors is a human donor in a cohort sampled during active COVID-19.

The chain carries TRBV18 and TRBJ2-3; 13 bases agree with TRBD2. The V gene end was trimmed by 3 bases and the J gene end by 6 bases; junction bases not matched to a gene: 6. The CDR3 runs 16 residues. Per the germline V gene, CDR1 is KGHSH and CDR2 is LQKENI. The CDR3 protein is CASSPGTSGALDTQYF. Here the CDR3 DNA reads TGTGCCAGCTCACCGGGGACTAGCGGGGCCTTGGATACGCAGTATTTT.

J is TRBJ2-7 and V is TRBV28; TRBD1 matches 8 bases. J gave up 2 bases and V 3 bases, and 24 bases lay outside the gene matches. Germline V gene lookup returns CDR1 MDHEN and CDR2 SYDVKM. There are 21 residues in the CDR3. The CDR3 is CASSFSLSQGAHQTPPYEQYF. Here the CDR3 DNA reads TGTGCCAGCAGTTTTTCTCTTTCCCAGGGGGCCCACCAGACGCCCCCCTACGAGCAGTACTTC.

The chain joins TRBV19 to TRBJ2-3, with TRBD1 matching over 8 bases. Trimming took 4 bases from V and 3 from J; bases not matched to a gene: 3. Germline V gives CDR1 LNHDA, CDR2 SQIVND (reference sequence). The CDR3 is 14 residues long. The CDR3 DNA follows: TGTGCCAGTAGTACACAGGGGGTTACAGATACGCAGTATTTT. Translation: CASSTQGVTDTQYF. Full variable domain (outside the CDR3, taken from reference TRBV19 and TRBJ2-3): DGGITQSPKYLFRKEGQNVTLSCEQNLNHDAMYWYRQDPGQGLRLIYYSQIVNDFQKGDIAEGYSVSREKKESFPLTVTSAQKNPTAFYLCASSTQGVTDTQYFGPGTRLTVL.

This sequence joins TRBV28 and TRBJ1-5; TRBD1 might be the D (5 bases). CDR3 length: 19 residues. Germline values: CDR1 MDHEN, CDR2 SYDVKM. Trimming pared 5 bases from V and 1 base from J, leaving 24 bases between. The CDR3 nucleotides are TGTGCCAGCAGTCCTATGGCCTTCGGGGGGACCGAAAGCAATCAGCCCCAGCATTTT. This sequence encodes CASSPMAFGGTESNQPQHF.

The CDR3 here is CASRVGAGYGYTF. For the CDR3, the DNA is TGCGCCAGCAGAGTTGGGGCTGGCTATGGCTACACCTTC. This rearrangement joins TRBV5-1 to TRBJ1-2, with D possibly being TRBD1 (5 bases). CDR1 and CDR2 (germline): SGHRS, YFSETQ. This CDR3 contains 13 residues. Trimming took 5 bases from V and 4 from J, leaving 12 bases between them. The whole variable domain, remainder taken from reference TRBV5-1 and TRBJ1-2, is KAGVTQTPRYLIKTRGQQVTLSCSPISGHRSVSWYQQTPGQGLQFLFEYFSETQRNKGNFPGRFSGRQFSNSRSEMNVSTLELGDSALYLCASRVGAGYGYTFGSGTRLTVV.

CDR3 residues: CASSDLGYYGYTF. The CDR3 bases are TGTGCCAGCAGTGACCTGGGCTACTATGGCTACACCTTC. The genes are TRBV6-1 and TRBJ1-2; no clear D gene. V lost 3 bases and J lost 3, with 8 bases in between. Germline V lookup: CDR1 MNHNS, CDR2 SASEGT. The CDR3 runs to 13 residues.

This clone was recorded once. This sequence joins TRBV28 and TRBJ1-1, with 7 bases lining up with TRBD1. Germline CDR1 reads MDHEN; CDR2 reads SYDVKM. Trimming removed 10 bases from V and 8 bases from J; junction bases left unmatched: 13. The CDR3 totals 13 residues. Written as DNA, the CDR3 is TGTGCCACTTTGACAGGGATGCTTGGCGAAGCTTTCTTT. This gives the protein CATLTGMLGEAFF.

The rearrangement links TRBV24-1 to TRBJ2-1, with 11 nucleotides matching TRBD2. This CDR3 contains 17 residues. Germline CDR1 KGHDR, CDR2 SFDVKD. V dropped 3 bases and J dropped 8; count of bases not matched to a gene: 11. This chain's CDR3 is CATSDGLAGGVHHEQFF. The CDR3 DNA sequence: TGTGCCACCAGTGATGGGTTAGCGGGGGGGGTACACCATGAGCAGTTCTTC.

In this sample, this clone turned up once. This sequence joins TRBV30 and TRBJ2-5; TRBD2 agrees at 9 bases. CDR1 is GTSNPN and CDR2 is SVGIG in the germline V gene (reference sequence). Trimming took 5 bases from V and 4 from J; bases not matched to a gene: 5. The CDR3 contains 13 residues. This CDR3 is CAWAGGPVETQYF. The CDR3 DNA reads TGTGCCTGGGCGGGAGGGCCGGTAGAGACCCAGTACTTC.

The rearrangement links TRBV28 to TRBJ2-6; no firm D call. Deletions cut 7 bases from V and 2 bases from J, with 6 bases between. The V gene's germline CDR1 is MDHEN and CDR2 SYDVKM. This CDR3 spans 13 amino acids. This CDR3 reads CASKPPGANVLTF. The CDR3 DNA sequence: TGTGCCAGCAAGCCTCCTGGGGCCAACGTCCTGACTTTC. Based on the CDR3 plus reference TRBV28 and TRBJ2-6, the full variable domain is DVKVTQSSRYLVKRTGEKVFLECVQDMDHENMFWYRQDPGLGLRLIYFSYDVKMKEKGDIPEGYSVSREKKERFSLILESASTNQTSMYLCASKPPGANVLTFGAGSRLTVL.